This T cell receptor (beta chain) emerged from a study of blood T cell repertoires in COVID-19. Germline V lookup: CDR1 SQVTM, CDR2 ANQGSEA. This CDR3 is 14 amino acids long. V gave up 3 bases and J gave up 7 bases, with 16 bases separating them. In the study's own analysis: Nucleated cell counts were estimated from reference gene primer amplification. Produced via immunoSEQ multiplex PCR; TCRdb's table is partial and in-frame only. The V and J calls and the clone size are those of that table, but D and trimming were determined from the DNA. The sample lists about 200,000 clones, roughly 80% occurring once. This clone has a count of ten or more.

Input material: peripheral blood. The rearrangement uses TRBV29-1 and TRBJ1-5; D gene ambiguous. The clonotype comes from a man aged 50 or older who had recovered from COVID-19. The CDR3 DNA follows: TGCAGCGTTGAGTCCATACCGCTCGGGCAGCCCCAGCATTTT. Translating gives CSVESIPLGQPQHF.